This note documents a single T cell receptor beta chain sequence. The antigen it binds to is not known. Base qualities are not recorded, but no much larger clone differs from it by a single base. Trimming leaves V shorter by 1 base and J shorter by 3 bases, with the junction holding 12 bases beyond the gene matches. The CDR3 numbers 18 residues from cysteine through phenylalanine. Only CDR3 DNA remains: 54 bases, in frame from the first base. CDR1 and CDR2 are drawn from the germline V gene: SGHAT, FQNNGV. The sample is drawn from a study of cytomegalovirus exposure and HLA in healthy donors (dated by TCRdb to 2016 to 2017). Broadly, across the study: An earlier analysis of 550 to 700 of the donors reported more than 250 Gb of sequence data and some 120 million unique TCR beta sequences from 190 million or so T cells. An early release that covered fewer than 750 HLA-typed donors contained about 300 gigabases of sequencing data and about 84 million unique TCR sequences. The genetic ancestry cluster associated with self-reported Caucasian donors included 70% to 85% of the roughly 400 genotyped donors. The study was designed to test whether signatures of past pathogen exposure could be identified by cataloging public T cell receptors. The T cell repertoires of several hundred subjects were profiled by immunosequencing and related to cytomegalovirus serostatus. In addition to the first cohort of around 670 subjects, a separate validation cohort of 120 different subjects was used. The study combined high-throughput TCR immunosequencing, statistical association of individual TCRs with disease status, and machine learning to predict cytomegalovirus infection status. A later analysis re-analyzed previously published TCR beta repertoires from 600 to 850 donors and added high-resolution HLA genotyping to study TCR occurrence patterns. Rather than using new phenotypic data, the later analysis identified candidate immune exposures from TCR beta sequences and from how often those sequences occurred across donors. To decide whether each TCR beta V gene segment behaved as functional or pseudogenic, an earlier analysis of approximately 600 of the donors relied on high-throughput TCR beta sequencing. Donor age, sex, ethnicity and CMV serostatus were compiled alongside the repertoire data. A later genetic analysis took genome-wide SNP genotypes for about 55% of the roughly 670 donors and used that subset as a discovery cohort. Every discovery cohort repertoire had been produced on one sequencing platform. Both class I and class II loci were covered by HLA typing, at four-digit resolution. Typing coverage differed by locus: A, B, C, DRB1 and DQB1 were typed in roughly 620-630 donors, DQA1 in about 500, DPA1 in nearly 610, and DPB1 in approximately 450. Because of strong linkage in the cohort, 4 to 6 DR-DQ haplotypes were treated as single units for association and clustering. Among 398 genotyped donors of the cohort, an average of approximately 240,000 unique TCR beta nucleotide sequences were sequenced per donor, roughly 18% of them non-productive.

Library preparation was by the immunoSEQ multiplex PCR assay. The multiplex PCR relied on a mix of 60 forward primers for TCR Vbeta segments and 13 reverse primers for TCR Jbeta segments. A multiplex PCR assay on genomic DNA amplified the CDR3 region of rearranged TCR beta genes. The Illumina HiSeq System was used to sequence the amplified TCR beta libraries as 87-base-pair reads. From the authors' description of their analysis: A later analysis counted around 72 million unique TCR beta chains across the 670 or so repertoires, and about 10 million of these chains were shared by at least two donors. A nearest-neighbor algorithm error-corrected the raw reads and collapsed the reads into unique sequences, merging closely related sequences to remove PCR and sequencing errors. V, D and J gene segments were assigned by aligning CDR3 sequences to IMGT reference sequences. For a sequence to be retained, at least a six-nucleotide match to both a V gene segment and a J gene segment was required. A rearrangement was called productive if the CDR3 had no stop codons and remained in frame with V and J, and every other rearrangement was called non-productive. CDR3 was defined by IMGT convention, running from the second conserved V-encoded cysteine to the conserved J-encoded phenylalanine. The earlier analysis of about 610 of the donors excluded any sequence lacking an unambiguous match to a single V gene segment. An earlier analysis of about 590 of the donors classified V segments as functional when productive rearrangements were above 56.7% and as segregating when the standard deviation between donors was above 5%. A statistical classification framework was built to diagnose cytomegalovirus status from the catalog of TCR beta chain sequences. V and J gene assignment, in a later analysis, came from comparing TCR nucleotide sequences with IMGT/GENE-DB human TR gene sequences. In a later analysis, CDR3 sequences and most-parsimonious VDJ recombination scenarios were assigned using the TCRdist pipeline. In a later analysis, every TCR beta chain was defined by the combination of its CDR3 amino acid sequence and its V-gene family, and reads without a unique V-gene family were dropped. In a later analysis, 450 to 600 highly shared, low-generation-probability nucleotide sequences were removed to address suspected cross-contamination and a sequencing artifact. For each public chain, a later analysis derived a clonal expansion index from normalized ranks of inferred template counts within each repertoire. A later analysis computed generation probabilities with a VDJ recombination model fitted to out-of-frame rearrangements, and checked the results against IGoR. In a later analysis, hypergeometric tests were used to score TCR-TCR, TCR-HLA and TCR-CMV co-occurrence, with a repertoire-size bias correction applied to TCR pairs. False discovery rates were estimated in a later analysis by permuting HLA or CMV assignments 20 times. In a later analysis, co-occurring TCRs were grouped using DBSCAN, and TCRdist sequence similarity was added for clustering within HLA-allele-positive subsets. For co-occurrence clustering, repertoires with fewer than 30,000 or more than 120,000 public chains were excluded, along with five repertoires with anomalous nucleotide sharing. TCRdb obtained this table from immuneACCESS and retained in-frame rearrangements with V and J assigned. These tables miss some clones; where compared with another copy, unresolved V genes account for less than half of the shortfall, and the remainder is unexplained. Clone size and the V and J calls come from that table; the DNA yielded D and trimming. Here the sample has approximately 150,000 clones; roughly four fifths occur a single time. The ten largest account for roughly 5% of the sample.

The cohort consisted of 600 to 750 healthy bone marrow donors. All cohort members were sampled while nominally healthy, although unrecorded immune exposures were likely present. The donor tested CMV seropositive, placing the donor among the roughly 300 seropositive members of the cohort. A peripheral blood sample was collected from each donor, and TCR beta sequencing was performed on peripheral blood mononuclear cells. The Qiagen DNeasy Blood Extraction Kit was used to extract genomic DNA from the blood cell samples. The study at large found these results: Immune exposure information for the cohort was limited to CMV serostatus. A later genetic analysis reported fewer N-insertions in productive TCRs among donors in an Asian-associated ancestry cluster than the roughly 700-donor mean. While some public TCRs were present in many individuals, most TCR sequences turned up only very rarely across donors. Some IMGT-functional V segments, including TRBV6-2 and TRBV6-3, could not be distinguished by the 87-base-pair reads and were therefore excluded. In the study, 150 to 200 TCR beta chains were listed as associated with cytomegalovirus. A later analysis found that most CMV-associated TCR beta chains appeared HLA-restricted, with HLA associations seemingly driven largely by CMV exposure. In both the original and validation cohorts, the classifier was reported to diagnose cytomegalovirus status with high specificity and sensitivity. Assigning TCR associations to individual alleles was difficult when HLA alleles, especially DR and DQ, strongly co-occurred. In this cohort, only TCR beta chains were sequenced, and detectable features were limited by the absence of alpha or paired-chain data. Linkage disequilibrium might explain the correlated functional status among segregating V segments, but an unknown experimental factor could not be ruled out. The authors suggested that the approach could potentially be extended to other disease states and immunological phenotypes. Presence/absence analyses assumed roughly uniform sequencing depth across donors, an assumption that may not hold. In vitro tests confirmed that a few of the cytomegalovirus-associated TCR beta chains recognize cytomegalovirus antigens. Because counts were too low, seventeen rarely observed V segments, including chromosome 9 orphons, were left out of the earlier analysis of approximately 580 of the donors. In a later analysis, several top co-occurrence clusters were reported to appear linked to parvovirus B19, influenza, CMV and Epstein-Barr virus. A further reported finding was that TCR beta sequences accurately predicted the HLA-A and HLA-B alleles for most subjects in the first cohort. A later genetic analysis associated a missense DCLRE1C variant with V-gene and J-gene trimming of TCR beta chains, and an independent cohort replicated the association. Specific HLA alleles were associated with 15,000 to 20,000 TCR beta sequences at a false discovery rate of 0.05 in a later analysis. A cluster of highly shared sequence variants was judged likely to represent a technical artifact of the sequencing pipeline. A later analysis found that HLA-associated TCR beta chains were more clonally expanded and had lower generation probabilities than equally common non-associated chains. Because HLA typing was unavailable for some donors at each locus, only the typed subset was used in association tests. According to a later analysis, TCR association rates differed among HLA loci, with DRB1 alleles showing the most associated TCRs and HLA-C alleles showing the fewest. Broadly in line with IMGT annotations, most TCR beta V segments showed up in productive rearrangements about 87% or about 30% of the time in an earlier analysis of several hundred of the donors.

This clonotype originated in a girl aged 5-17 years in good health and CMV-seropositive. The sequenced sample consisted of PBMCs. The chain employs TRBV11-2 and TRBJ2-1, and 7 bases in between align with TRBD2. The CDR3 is CASSLGLQRGRYYNEQFF. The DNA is TGTGCCAGCAGCTTAGGGTTGCAGCGGGGTAGATACTACAATGAGCAGTTCTTC.